These T cell receptor beta chains were read from a single sample in a study of T cell changes during pregnancy in multiple sclerosis. TCRdb's table, derived via immunoSEQ multiplex PCR, lists solely in-frame clones and lacks some. The sample carries about 60,000 clones, approximately 91% recorded once. The input for sequencing was peripheral blood, taken in the second trimester of pregnancy. Receptors were obtained from a female donor with multiple sclerosis, enrolled in a pregnancy study. Each CDR3 is given with its conserved first and last residue. D genes are given only for firm matches.

j_call | d_call | v_call | cdr3_aa
TRBJ1-1 | TRBD1 | TRBV5-1 | CASSDQTGAYTEAFF
TRBJ1-4 | TRBD1 | TRBV6-5 | CASSFRQGGEKLFF
TRBJ1-2 | TRBD1 | TRBV18 | CASSPDYGQGAEGYTF
TRBJ2-1 | TRBD2 | TRBV7-2 | CASSISGGPGEQFF
TRBJ2-1 | TRBD2 | TRBV25-1 | CASSEFRSGGSYNEQFF
TRBJ1-1 | TRBD1 | TRBV28 | CATEQGRLNTEAFF
TRBJ2-1 | NA | TRBV4-1 | CASSLTRSSYNEQFF
TRBJ1-2 | NA | TRBV7-9 | CASTPGQRLHYGYTF
TRBJ1-2 | NA | TRBV5-1 | CASSLGQGIYGYTF
TRBJ1-4 | NA | TRBV7-8 | CASTLTSGLGEKLFF
TRBJ1-2 | NA | TRBV5-1 | CASKFGEQGRYGYTF
TRBJ1-2 | NA | TRBV19 | CASTHMGHDGYTF
TRBJ1-3 | NA | TRBV10-3 | CAIRGASSGNTIYF
TRBJ1-4 | TRBD1 | TRBV6-4 | CASSDGTGGEKLFF
TRBJ1-5 | NA | TRBV19 | CASSMRQISNQPQHF
TRBJ2-1 | TRBD1 | TRBV5-5 | CASSSGQRRSVSYNEQFF
TRBJ1-3 | NA | TRBV30 | CAWSPGGASGNTIYF
TRBJ2-1 | NA | TRBV9 | CASSVAPSTYNEQFF
TRBJ2-3 | TRBD2 | TRBV5-1 | CASSLDGGGDADTQYF
TRBJ1-1 | NA | TRBV7-3 | CASSTDRNTEAFF
TRBJ1-2 | TRBD1 | TRBV29-1 | CSSSPGGEGYTF
TRBJ2-1 | TRBD1 | TRBV5-1 | CASSLTDRVGNEQFF
TRBJ1-5 | NA | TRBV28 | CASSLVQGLWQPQHF
TRBJ2-1 | NA | TRBV7-9 | CASSLDRNEQFF